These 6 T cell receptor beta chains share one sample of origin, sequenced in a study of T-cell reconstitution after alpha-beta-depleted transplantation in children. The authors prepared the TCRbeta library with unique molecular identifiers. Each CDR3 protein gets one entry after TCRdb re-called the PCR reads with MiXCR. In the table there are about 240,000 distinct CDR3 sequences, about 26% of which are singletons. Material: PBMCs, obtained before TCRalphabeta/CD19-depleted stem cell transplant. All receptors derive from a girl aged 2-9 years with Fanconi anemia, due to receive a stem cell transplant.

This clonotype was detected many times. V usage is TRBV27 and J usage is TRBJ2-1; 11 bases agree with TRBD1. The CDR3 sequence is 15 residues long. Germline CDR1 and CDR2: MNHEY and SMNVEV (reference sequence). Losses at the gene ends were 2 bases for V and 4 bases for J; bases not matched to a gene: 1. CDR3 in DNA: TGTGCCAGCAGTTTAGGGACAGGGGGGTACAATGAGCAGTTCTTC. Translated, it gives CASSLGTGGYNEQFF.

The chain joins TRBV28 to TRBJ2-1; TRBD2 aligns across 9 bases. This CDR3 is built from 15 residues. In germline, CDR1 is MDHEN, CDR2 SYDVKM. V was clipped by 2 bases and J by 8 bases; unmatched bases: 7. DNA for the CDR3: TGTGCCAGCAGTTTACCCGGACTAGCGAGGCATGAGCAGTTCTTC. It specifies CASSLPGLARHEQFF.

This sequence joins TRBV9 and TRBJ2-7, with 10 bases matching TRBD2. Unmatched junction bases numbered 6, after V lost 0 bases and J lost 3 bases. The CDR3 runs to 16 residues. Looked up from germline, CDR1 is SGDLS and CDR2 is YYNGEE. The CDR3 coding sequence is TGTGCCAGCAGCGTAGCGGCTAGCGGGAGTAGCTACGAGCAGTACTTC. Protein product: CASSVAASGSSYEQYF.

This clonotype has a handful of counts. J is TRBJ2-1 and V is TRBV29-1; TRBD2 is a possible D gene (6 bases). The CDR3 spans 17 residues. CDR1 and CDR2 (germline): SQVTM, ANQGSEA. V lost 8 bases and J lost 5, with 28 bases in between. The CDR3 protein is CSTFPWDSREPNNEQFF. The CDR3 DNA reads TGCAGCACATTCCCTTGGGACTCCAGAGAACCTAACAATGAGCAGTTCTTC.

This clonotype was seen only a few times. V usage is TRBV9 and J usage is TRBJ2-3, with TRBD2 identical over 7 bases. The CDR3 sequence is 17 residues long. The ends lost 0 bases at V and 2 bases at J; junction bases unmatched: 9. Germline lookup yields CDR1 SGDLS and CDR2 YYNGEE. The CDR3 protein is CASSVDPEGGITDTQYF. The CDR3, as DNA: TGTGCCAGCAGCGTAGACCCCGAGGGAGGGATCACAGATACGCAGTATTTT.

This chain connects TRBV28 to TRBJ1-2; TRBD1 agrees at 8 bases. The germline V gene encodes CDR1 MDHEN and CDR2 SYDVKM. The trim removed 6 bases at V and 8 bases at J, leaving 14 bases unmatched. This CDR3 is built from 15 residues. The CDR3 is CASSNQPRGLKGYTF. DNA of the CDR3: TGTGCCAGCAGCAATCAGCCCAGGGGGCTTAAGGGCTACACCTTC.